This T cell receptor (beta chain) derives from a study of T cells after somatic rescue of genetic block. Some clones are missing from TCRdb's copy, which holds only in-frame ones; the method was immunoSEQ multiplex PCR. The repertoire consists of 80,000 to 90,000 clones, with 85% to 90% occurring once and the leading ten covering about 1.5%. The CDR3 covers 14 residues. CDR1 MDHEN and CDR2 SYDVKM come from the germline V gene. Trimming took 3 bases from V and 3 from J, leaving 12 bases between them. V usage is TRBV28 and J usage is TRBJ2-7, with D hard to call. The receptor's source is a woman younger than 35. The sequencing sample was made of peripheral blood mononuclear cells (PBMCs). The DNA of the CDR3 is TGTGCCAGCAGTTTTTGGGTTCGGATCTACGAGCAGTACTTC. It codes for CASSFWVRIYEQYF.